In this sample, the clone carrying this T cell receptor beta chain turned up a few times. Its antigen is as yet unknown. These data come from a study of blood T cells in healthy people across ages. Through a sample-barcoded 5' primer and a J-beta primer mix, a second PCR was run for roughly 6 to 12 cycles. TCRdb reprocessed the 5' RACE reads via MiXCR and lists one record per CDR3 protein. The sample consists of just under 750,000 distinct CDR3 sequences, about 20% of them appearing once. The CDR3 spans 13 residues. V shed 6 bases and J 5 bases; nucleotides not matched to a gene: 4. Germline CDR1 MNHEY, CDR2 SVGEGT. At least 5 micrograms of total RNA were extracted per sample. Study findings and constraints: The study found more naive CD4+ cells and higher diversity in long-lived than aged donors. The authors considered diversity estimates from one million T cells to be underestimates.

V gene TRBV6-2 or TRBV6-3 combines with J gene TRBJ2-7; 10 bases are a match to TRBD2. The receptor comes from a man aged 70 or older in good health. Material: blood. The CDR3 DNA follows: TGTGCCAGCAGAACTAGCGGGACCCACGAGCAGTACGTC. This gives the protein CASRTSGTHEQYV.